The clone carrying this TCR beta chain was seen only once. The data originate from a study of shared clonotypes between healthy human individuals. About the research overall: Each donor's CD4 naive and CD4 memory cells filled three plates apiece, CD8 naive two, and CD8 memory one.

Clones were read by immunoSEQ multiplex PCR, and TCRdb kept only the in-frame ones, dropping some. The table lists about 2.5 million clones, roughly 90% of them singletons. The CDR3 has 17 residues. The germline V gene encodes CDR1 SGHRS and CDR2 YFSETQ. V shed 0 bases, J shed 6 bases, and the junction held 8 bases outside the gene matches. The origin of this receptor is a man between 18 and 29 years old in good health. Some clones in this sample may be carry-over from other donors' samples. The rearrangement uses TRBV5-1 and TRBJ2-3; 12 nucleotides align to TRBD2. Sequencing used naive CD4+ T cells from PBMCs. Subset described: CD45RA+ positively selected. The CDR3 protein is CASSLGQRLAGVDTQYF. CDR3 in DNA: TGCGCCAGCAGCTTGGGACAGAGACTAGCGGGAGTGGATACGCAGTATTTT. The whole variable domain, filled in from reference TRBV5-1 and TRBJ2-3, reads KAGVTQTPRYLIKTRGQQVTLSCSPISGHRSVSWYQQTPGQGLQFLFEYFSETQRNKGNFPGRFSGRQFSNSRSEMNVSTLELGDSALYLCASSLGQRLAGVDTQYFGPGTRLTVL.